This entry lists 32 T cell receptor beta chains sequenced from one sample in a study of blood T cell repertoires in COVID-19. Produced via immunoSEQ multiplex PCR; TCRdb's table is partial and in-frame only. This sample yields 40,000 or so clones, of which around 90% are seen a single time; about 25% belongs to the top ten. The sequencing sample was made of peripheral blood. The receptors were gathered from a man in his fifties or sixties with active or convalescent COVID-19.

The chain links TRBV9 to TRBJ2-1; 10 bases fit TRBD2. The J segment lost 6 bases and the V segment lost 3 bases, leaving 6 bases of the junction unmatched. This CDR3 spans 15 amino acids. Germline values: CDR1 SGDLS, CDR2 YYNGEE. As DNA, the CDR3 is TGTGCCAGCAGCGCGAGACTAGCGGGTTCCAATGAGCAGTTCTTC. This translates into CASSARLAGSNEQFF.

This chain joins TRBV11-2 and TRBJ2-3; D is undetermined. V was cut by 5 bases and J by 3 bases, with 15 bases left in between. Looked up from germline, CDR1 is SGHAT and CDR2 is FQNNGV. The length of the CDR3 is 15 residues. The CDR3 region is CASSLSEYATDTQYF. In nucleotides, the CDR3 is TGTGCCAGCAGCCTCAGCGAGTACGCTACAGATACGCAGTATTTT.

The CDR3 loop is CASSRTARNVMFF. The CDR3 nucleotides read TGTGCCAGCAGCCGGACTGCACGAAATGTCATGTTCTTC. The rearrangement uses TRBV7-9 and TRBJ2-1; a weak D match, TRBD2 (5 bases). With 5 bases removed from V and 15 bases from J, the gap between germline ends came to 20 bases. Germline CDR1 reads SEHNR; CDR2 reads FQNEAQ (reference sequence). The CDR3 runs 13 residues. Full variable domain (missing parts from reference TRBV7-9 and TRBJ2-1): DTGVSQNPRHKITKRGQNVTFRCDPISEHNRLYWYRQTLGQGPEFLTYFQNEAQLEKSRLLSDRFSAERPKGSFSTLEIQRTEQGDSAMYLCASSRTARNVMFFGPGTRLTVL.

Written as DNA, the CDR3 is TGTGCCAGCAGTTACTCGAGGACTACCGGGGAGCTGTTTTTT. It yields the protein CASSYSRTTGELFF. The chain couples TRBV6-6 to TRBJ2-2; possibly TRBD2 for D (5 bases). Trimming cost V 0 bases and J 5 bases, with 7 bases left between them. The germline V gene has CDR1 MNHNY and CDR2 SVGAGI (reference sequence). The CDR3 spans 14 residues.

This rearrangement joins TRBV4-1 to TRBJ2-7; 11 bases fit TRBD2. The CDR3 runs to 18 residues. The trim removed 4 bases at V and 3 bases at J, leaving 14 bases unmatched. The germline CDR1 and CDR2 sequences are MGHRA and YSYEKL. CDR3 DNA: TGCGCCAGCAGCCCCCGTCCTAGCGGGAGGCTCCCTAGCTACGAGCAGTACTTC. Residues: CASSPRPSGRLPSYEQYF.

J is TRBJ2-1 and V is TRBV5-6, with D possibly TRBD1 on 5 matching bases. The CDR3 has 13 amino acids. Per germline, CDR1 SGHDT and CDR2 YYEEEE. The V gene lost 1 base and the J gene lost 5 bases, with 7 bases spanning the gap. The CDR3 protein is CASSLTGHNEQFF. Here the CDR3 DNA reads TGTGCCAGCAGCTTGACAGGTCACAATGAGCAGTTCTTC.

This clone was seen a few times. The chain uses TRBV28 and TRBJ2-7; tentatively, D is TRBD2 (5 bases). V lost 4 bases and J lost 2, with 15 bases in between. Germline V gives CDR1 MDHEN, CDR2 SYDVKM. The CDR3 contains 15 residues. For the CDR3, the DNA is TGTGCCAGCAGTTCTTTGGACGGGGTGCCCTACGAGCAGTACTTC. This gives the protein CASSSLDGVPYEQYF.

The chain employs TRBV7-9 and TRBJ2-7, with a tentative D call TRBD1 (7 bases). Between the trimmed V and J ends, which lost 2 bases and 3 bases, there was a span of 14 bases. The V gene's germline CDR1 is SEHNR and CDR2 FQNEAQ (reference sequence). The CDR3 runs 15 residues. The CDR3 nucleotides are TGTGCCAGCAGCTTATCGGCAGGGGGGATCTACGAGCAGTACTTC. Translated: CASSLSAGGIYEQYF.

The chain combines TRBV9 with TRBJ2-1; 9 positions agree with TRBD1. Germline V gene lookup returns CDR1 SGDLS and CDR2 YYNGEE. V lost 7 bases, J lost 7 bases, and 15 bases stayed unmatched. The CDR3 length is 16 residues. CDR3 in DNA: TGTGCCAGCGCCTCGTTGGGACAGGGAAGGGGGAATGAGCAGTTCTTC. It translates to CASASLGQGRGNEQFF.

The chain combines TRBV5-1 with TRBJ1-6, with D unclear. Germline V gives CDR1 SGHRS, CDR2 YFSETQ. The CDR3 runs 17 residues. V shed 0 bases and J shed 7 bases, with 17 bases lying between them. CDR3 coding DNA: TGCGCCAGCAGCTTGGGCTGGATCGGGTCTGTGAATTCACCCCTCCACTTT. Protein sequence: CASSLGWIGSVNSPLHF.

The chain couples TRBV3-1 (or the pseudogene TRBV3-2) to TRBJ2-3, with 8 bases lining up with TRBD2. V shed 0 bases and J 3 bases; nucleotides not matched to a gene: 8. This CDR3 is built from 17 residues. Germline V gene data show CDR1 as LGHDT and CDR2 as YNNKEL (reference sequence). The CDR3 spells CASSQDGAGGGTDTQYF. CDR3 nucleotides: TGTGCCAGCAGCCAAGACGGGGCGGGAGGTGGTACAGATACGCAGTATTTT.

This clone was found once. V usage is TRBV19 and J usage is TRBJ1-1; a weak D match, TRBD1 (5 bases). The CDR3 has 16 residues. CDR1 is LNHDA and CDR2 is SQIVND in the germline V gene (reference sequence). Trimming removed 3 bases from V and 0 bases from J, with 14 bases in between. CDR3 residues: CASSIEVGHLNTEAFF. DNA of the CDR3: TGTGCCAGTAGTATTGAGGTTGGACATCTGAACACTGAAGCTTTCTTT. The full variable domain, with the rest looked up from reference TRBV19 and TRBJ1-1, is DGGITQSPKYLFRKEGQNVTLSCEQNLNHDAMYWYRQDPGQGLRLIYYSQIVNDFQKGDIAEGYSVSREKKESFPLTVTSAQKNPTAFYLCASSIEVGHLNTEAFFGQGTRLTVV.

This chain joins TRBV28 and TRBJ1-5, with D hard to call. The CDR3 loop spans 13 amino acids. The V and J ends lost 5 bases and 4 bases respectively, with 9 bases between them. Germline V gene sequence: CDR1 MDHEN, CDR2 SYDVKM. The CDR3 DNA is TGTGCCAGCAGTACAGATTTGAATCAGCCCCAGCATTTT. This encodes CASSTDLNQPQHF.

The gene calls are TRBV27 and TRBJ1-5, with D perhaps TRBD1 (6 bases). This CDR3 has 18 amino acids. Germline lookup yields CDR1 MNHEY and CDR2 SMNVEV (reference sequence). V was cut by 1 base and J by 2 bases, with 18 bases left in between. The DNA for the CDR3 is TGTGCCAGCAGTTTATTGGGCAGGGGACGGGACGGCAATCAGCCCCAGCATTTT. As protein: CASSLLGRGRDGNQPQHF.

The chain recombines TRBV5-1 with TRBJ2-7, with D possibly TRBD2 on 5 matching bases. The CDR3 has 13 amino acids. Deletions cut 0 bases from V and 2 bases from J, with 6 bases between. Germline V CDR1 and CDR2: SGHRS, YFSETQ. In DNA form, the CDR3 reads TGCGCCAGCAGCTTGGGAGCGGCCTACGAGCAGTACTTC. This sequence encodes CASSLGAAYEQYF.

This chain joins TRBV5-4 and TRBJ2-1; D gene ambiguous. This CDR3 is built from 16 residues. Germline V gives CDR1 SGHNT, CDR2 YYREEE (reference sequence). Deletions cut 0 bases from V and 4 bases from J, with 14 bases between. Here the CDR3 reads CASSLGSSPKYNEQFF. CDR3 DNA: TGTGCCAGCAGCTTGGGGAGTAGCCCTAAGTACAATGAGCAGTTCTTC.

This clone was recorded only once. The rearrangement links TRBV29-1 to TRBJ2-1; D gene ambiguous. This CDR3 has 16 residues. CDR1 and CDR2 from the germline V gene are SQVTM and ANQGSEA. The ends were cut back, 2 bases at V and 0 bases at J, with 14 bases in the middle. Written as DNA, the CDR3 is TGCAGCGTTGAATCGTTGGGCCCGAGCTCCTACAATGAGCAGTTCTTC. Encoded protein: CSVESLGPSSYNEQFF.

The table lists this clone with a few counts. The chain links TRBV28 to TRBJ1-5; TRBD1 matches at 7 bases. This CDR3 spans 16 amino acids. Germline V gene data show CDR1 as MDHEN and CDR2 as SYDVKM. The J segment lost 0 bases and the V segment lost 5 bases, leaving 7 bases of the junction unmatched. This CDR3 reads CASSGQVRISNQPQHF. CDR3 in DNA: TGTGCCAGCAGTGGACAGGTGAGGATTAGCAATCAGCCCCAGCATTTT.

The chain links TRBV6-1 to TRBJ1-2; D perhaps matches TRBD1 (6 bases). The CDR3 is 16 amino acids. V lost 2 bases and J lost 2, with 15 bases in between. Germline V gene sequence: CDR1 MNHNS, CDR2 SASEGT. CDR3 sequence (DNA): TGTGCCAGCAGTGAAATTGAGGGGGGGAGGAACTATGGCTACACCTTC. Translated, it gives CASSEIEGGRNYGYTF.

Comment on this clone: At one end, the junction sequence differs from germline, possibly due to a read error. This chain links TRBV19 with TRBJ1-1, with 7 bases lining up with TRBD1. The germline gives CDR1 LNHDA, CDR2 SQIVND (reference sequence). This CDR3 comprises 11 residues. The CDR3 is CASSVADRALF. The DNA of the CDR3 is TGTGCCAGTAGTGTGGCCGACAGGGCGCTATTT.

On this clone itself: One end of the junction varies from germline; a read error may be responsible. This rearrangement joins TRBV28 to TRBJ1-1; tentatively, D is TRBD1 (6 bases). CDR1 and CDR2 (germline): MDHEN, SYDVKM. The CDR3 extends over 12 amino acids. The CDR3 loop reads CASRAPPTQGQF. As DNA, the CDR3 is TGTGCCAGCAGGGCCCCTCCGACGCAGGGGCAATTT.

The rearrangement uses TRBV28 and TRBJ1-4; D remains ambiguous. Germline V lookup: CDR1 MDHEN, CDR2 SYDVKM. The CDR3 totals 12 residues. V lost 3 bases and J 7 bases, leaving 6 bases between the germline ends. In DNA form, the CDR3 reads TGTGCCAGCAGTTTGGTTAGTGAAAAACTGTTTTTT. Amino acids: CASSLVSEKLFF.

The CDR3 nucleotides are TGTGCCTGGAGTAAATCACTGTCACCCCTCCACTTT. Its translation is CAWSKSLSPLHF. This chain connects TRBV30 to TRBJ1-6; D gene ambiguous. The germline V and J ends were trimmed by 2 bases and 10 bases, with 9 bases remaining between them. The V gene's germline CDR1 is GTSNPN and CDR2 SVGIG (reference sequence). This CDR3 is built from 12 residues.

The chain is built from TRBV30 and TRBJ1-4; D possibly corresponds to TRBD1 (6 bases). The germline CDR1 and CDR2 sequences are GTSNPN and SVGIG (reference sequence). The V end was cut by 2 bases, the J end by 12 bases, with 22 bases between. The CDR3 totals 15 residues. In DNA form, the CDR3 reads TGTGCCTGGAGTTCCCCTTACCGACAGGCGGGGGAACTGTTTTTT. It specifies CAWSSPYRQAGELFF.

The J gene is TRBJ2-7, the V gene TRBV12-3 or TRBV12-4; the match to TRBD1 covers 9 bases. The CDR3 spans 12 residues. Germline trimming cut 6 bases from V and 6 bases from J; bases unmatched to any gene: 3. CDR3 DNA: TGTGCCAGCAGCAGGACAGGGGCCGAGCAGTACTTC. Residues: CASSRTGAEQYF.

This chain links TRBV28 with TRBJ2-1; 9 bases fit TRBD1. V lost 6 bases, J lost 8 bases, and 11 bases stayed unmatched. There are 15 residues in the CDR3. Germline V gives CDR1 MDHEN, CDR2 SYDVKM. CDR3 amino acids: CASSPQGAITHEQFF. CDR3 bases: TGTGCCAGCAGCCCACAGGGGGCGATCACCCATGAGCAGTTCTTC.

The chain combines TRBV7-8 with TRBJ2-1, with 7 nucleotides matching TRBD2. V lost 4 bases, J lost 4 bases, and 10 bases stayed unmatched. CDR3 length equals 16 residues. Germline-derived CDR1 and CDR2 are SGHVS and FQNEAQ. The CDR3 loop is CASSYLGGEKYNEQFF. The CDR3 DNA follows: TGTGCCAGCAGCTACCTTGGGGGGGAGAAGTACAATGAGCAGTTCTTC.

The rearrangement joins TRBV19 to TRBJ2-2; TRBD1 might be the D (7 bases). Between the trimmed V and J ends, which lost 3 bases and 6 bases, there was a span of 8 bases. Germline CDR1 and CDR2: LNHDA and SQIVND (reference sequence). The CDR3 has 13 amino acids. CDR3 loop: CASSIRGAGELFF. As DNA, the CDR3 is TGTGCCAGTAGTATCAGGGGGGCCGGGGAGCTGTTTTTT. The entire variable domain, with the rest obtained from reference TRBV19 and TRBJ2-2, is as follows: DGGITQSPKYLFRKEGQNVTLSCEQNLNHDAMYWYRQDPGQGLRLIYYSQIVNDFQKGDIAEGYSVSREKKESFPLTVTSAQKNPTAFYLCASSIRGAGELFFGEGSRLTVL.

This clone was seen a single time. V and J are TRBV28 and TRBJ2-1, with D uncertain. Trimming took off 7 bases at V and 4 bases at J, with 14 bases between the two ends. This CDR3 is built from 14 residues. Looked up from germline, CDR1 is MDHEN and CDR2 is SYDVKM. The CDR3 spells CASNPGPRYNEQFF. DNA for the CDR3: TGTGCCAGCAACCCTGGTCCTAGATACAATGAGCAGTTCTTC.

The chain is built from TRBV5-8 and TRBJ2-7; possibly TRBD1 for D (6 bases). This CDR3 spans 16 amino acids. The ends were cut back, 2 bases at V and 2 bases at J, with 17 bases in the middle. CDR1 SGHTS and CDR2 YDEGEE come from the germline V gene. CDR3 nucleotides: TGTGCCAGCAGCTTCACCCCGGGACACCCTACCTACGAGCAGTACTTC. Translated: CASSFTPGHPTYEQYF.

The chain carries TRBV28 and TRBJ2-7; 7 nucleotides match TRBD2. The length of the CDR3 is 16 residues. The ends lost 1 base at V and 3 bases at J; junction bases unmatched: 9. CDR1 and CDR2 (germline): MDHEN, SYDVKM. CDR3 in amino acids: CASSLYGEGSLYEQYF. The CDR3 coding sequence is TGTGCCAGCAGTTTATACGGGGAGGGTAGTCTCTACGAGCAGTACTTC.

On this clone itself: One end of the junction is discordant with germline, which a read error may explain. V usage is TRBV18 and J usage is TRBJ2-7; D might be TRBD1 (5 bases). The CDR3 spans 14 residues. In germline, CDR1 is KGHSH, CDR2 LQKENI. As DNA, the CDR3 is TGTGCCAGCTCGCCACAGGAGAGCTCCTACGAGCAGTACTTC. Translated, it gives CASSPQESSYEQYF. Full variable domain (rest looked up from reference TRBV18 and TRBJ2-7): NAGVMQNPRHLVRRRGQEARLRCSPMKGHSHVYWYRQLPEEGLKFMVYLQKENIIDESGMPKERFSAEFPKEGPSILRIQQVVRGDSAAYFCASSPQESSYEQYFGPGTRLTVT.